This is a list of T cell receptor beta chains from one sample in a study of blood T cell repertoires in COVID-19. Produced via immunoSEQ multiplex PCR; TCRdb's table is partial and in-frame only. The sample lists a few hundred thousand clones; about 87% were seen once. Source material: PBMCs or T cells enriched from blood (not recorded which). These receptors were collected from a man aged 25 to 45 who had recovered from COVID-19. Each CDR3 is given with its conserved first and last residue. Fields, in order: CDR3 DNA, CDR3 protein, clone size, J gene, D gene, V gene. A D gene is named only where the DNA matches it firmly. For some rows the clone size is stated as once, few or many, or as a class when expanded; others skip it.

CDR3nt: TGTGCCAGTAAATTGGGAGGGTACACTAATGAAAAACTGTTTTTT
CDR3aa: CASKLGGYTNEKLFF
abundance: NA
j_gene: TRBJ1-4
d_gene: NA
v_gene: TRBV19

CDR3nt: TGTGCCAGCAGCGTAGACTCAACCTACGAGCAGTACTTC
CDR3aa: CASSVDSTYEQYF
abundance: once
j_gene: TRBJ2-7
d_gene: NA
v_gene: TRBV9

CDR3nt: TGTGCCAGCAGCTTAGGACAACCGGGGGCTTTCTTT
CDR3aa: CASSLGQPGAFF
abundance: NA
j_gene: TRBJ1-1
d_gene: NA
v_gene: TRBV13

CDR3nt: TGTGCCAGCTCACCCGGGACTCCAACAGCGGGGGCGCAAGAGACCCAGTACTTC
CDR3aa: CASSPGTPTAGAQETQYF
abundance: NA
j_gene: TRBJ2-5
d_gene: TRBD2
v_gene: TRBV18

CDR3nt: TGTGCCAGCAGTGTACAGGGGGCTAGGGAGCAGTACTTC
CDR3aa: CASSVQGAREQYF
abundance: NA
j_gene: TRBJ2-7
d_gene: TRBD1
v_gene: TRBV2

CDR3nt: TGTGCCAGCAGTTCCCTGGCAGGGGTCGGGAACACTGAAGCTTTCTTT
CDR3aa: CASSSLAGVGNTEAFF
abundance: NA
j_gene: TRBJ1-1
d_gene: NA
v_gene: TRBV27

CDR3nt: TGTGCCAGCAGGGGGGAGTCGACGGGGGACACTGAAGCTTTCTTT
CDR3aa: CASRGESTGDTEAFF
abundance: NA
j_gene: TRBJ1-1
d_gene: NA
v_gene: TRBV7-9

CDR3nt: TGTGCCAGCAGTTTAAAAATGGACAGCACTGAAGCTTTCTTT
CDR3aa: CASSLKMDSTEAFF
abundance: NA
j_gene: TRBJ1-1
d_gene: NA
v_gene: TRBV27

CDR3nt: TGCGCCAGCAGCCCCAGGGCCAGCGGGACCTACAATGAGCAGTTCTTC
CDR3aa: CASSPRASGTYNEQFF
abundance: NA
j_gene: TRBJ2-1
d_gene: TRBD2
v_gene: TRBV5-1

CDR3nt: TGTGCCAGCTCACCCCAGCGGGGAGACACCGGGGAGCTGTTTTTT
CDR3aa: CASSPQRGDTGELFF
abundance: NA
j_gene: TRBJ2-2
d_gene: TRBD2
v_gene: TRBV18

CDR3nt: TGTGCCAGTAGTATACAGGGGGCGCGAGGTGGCTACACCTTC
CDR3aa: CASSIQGARGGYTF
abundance: NA
j_gene: TRBJ1-2
d_gene: TRBD1
v_gene: TRBV19

CDR3nt: TGTGCCAGCAGCGTAGAAAACAGGCCCCCCTACGAGCAGTACTTC
CDR3aa: CASSVENRPPYEQYF
abundance: NA
j_gene: TRBJ2-7
d_gene: NA
v_gene: TRBV9

CDR3nt: TGTGCCATCACAAGTGAGGACTCCTACGAGCAGTACTTC
CDR3aa: CAITSEDSYEQYF
abundance: few
j_gene: TRBJ2-7
d_gene: NA
v_gene: TRBV10-3

CDR3nt: TGTGCCAGCAGTCCGGGGTCGGCCTTCAATGAGCAGTTCTTC
CDR3aa: CASSPGSAFNEQFF
abundance: NA
j_gene: TRBJ2-1
d_gene: NA
v_gene: TRBV27

CDR3nt: TGTGCCAGCAGCTTAGAACCCGGCGGGATCTACAATGAGCAGTTCTTC
CDR3aa: CASSLEPGGIYNEQFF
abundance: NA
j_gene: TRBJ2-1
d_gene: NA
v_gene: TRBV7-8

CDR3nt: TGTGCCAGCAGCTTCTTAGCGGGGGCCCCAGATACGCAGTATTTT
CDR3aa: CASSFLAGAPDTQYF
abundance: once
j_gene: TRBJ2-3
d_gene: TRBD2
v_gene: TRBV7-9

CDR3nt: TGTGCCAGCACTCTCCGGAGGGATGAAAAACTGTTTTTT
CDR3aa: CASTLRRDEKLFF
abundance: NA
j_gene: TRBJ1-4
d_gene: NA
v_gene: TRBV2

CDR3nt: TGTGCCATCAGTGGAGGAACAGGGTCTAAATGGACCGGGGAGCTGTTTTTT
CDR3aa: CAISGGTGSKWTGELFF
abundance: NA
j_gene: TRBJ2-2
d_gene: NA
v_gene: TRBV10-3

CDR3nt: TGTGCCAGCAGCACCGGGACAGGGTACCAAGAGACCCAGTACTTC
CDR3aa: CASSTGTGYQETQYF
abundance: NA
j_gene: TRBJ2-5
d_gene: TRBD1
v_gene: TRBV3-1/TRBV3-2

CDR3nt: TGTGCTAGTGGTTTGGTAGGGAGCGCCGGGGAGCTGTTTTTT
CDR3aa: CASGLVGSAGELFF
abundance: once
j_gene: TRBJ2-2
d_gene: NA
v_gene: TRBV12-5

CDR3nt: TGTGCCAGCTCACCCCAGGGTTGGGGCTACACCTTC
CDR3aa: CASSPQGWGYTF
abundance: NA
j_gene: TRBJ1-2
d_gene: NA
v_gene: TRBV18

CDR3nt: TGTGCCTGGAGTGCGGGGTATAACAGGGCGAAAGATGGCTACACCTTC
CDR3aa: CAWSAGYNRAKDGYTF
abundance: NA
j_gene: TRBJ1-2
d_gene: NA
v_gene: TRBV30

CDR3nt: TGCAGCGGTGGACTAGCGGGGATTTCCTACAATGAGCAGTTCTTC
CDR3aa: CSGGLAGISYNEQFF
abundance: few
j_gene: TRBJ2-1
d_gene: TRBD2
v_gene: TRBV29-1

CDR3nt: TGTGCCAGTAGTACTGGACTAACGCGGGGGGAGCTGTTTTTT
CDR3aa: CASSTGLTRGELFF
abundance: many
j_gene: TRBJ2-2
d_gene: NA
v_gene: TRBV19

CDR3nt: TGTGCCAGCAGGCCAACAGGCTCCACCGGGGAGCTGTTTTTT
CDR3aa: CASRPTGSTGELFF
abundance: NA
j_gene: TRBJ2-2
d_gene: NA
v_gene: TRBV7-2

CDR3nt: TGTGCCAGCAGCCCAGGGGCAGGGCCATATGGCTACACCTTC
CDR3aa: CASSPGAGPYGYTF
abundance: NA
j_gene: TRBJ1-2
d_gene: NA
v_gene: TRBV3-1/TRBV3-2

CDR3nt: TGTGCCAGCAGCTCCCAGGGGTACGAGCAGTACTTC
CDR3aa: CASSSQGYEQYF
abundance: NA
j_gene: TRBJ2-7
d_gene: NA
v_gene: TRBV11-2

CDR3nt: TGTGCCAGCAGCCTACGACAGGGGGCCGGTAGGGACTATGGCTACACCTTC
CDR3aa: CASSLRQGAGRDYGYTF
abundance: NA
j_gene: TRBJ1-2
d_gene: TRBD1
v_gene: TRBV27

CDR3nt: TGTGCCTGGAGTGTACTTAGAAATCAGCCCCAGCATTTT
CDR3aa: CAWSVLRNQPQHF
abundance: NA
j_gene: TRBJ1-5
d_gene: NA
v_gene: TRBV30

CDR3nt: TGTGCCAGCAGCGTGGGGGGTTTTGAAAAACTGTTTTTT
CDR3aa: CASSVGGFEKLFF
abundance: NA
j_gene: TRBJ1-4
d_gene: NA
v_gene: TRBV27

CDR3nt: TGTGCCAGTAGTATCGACGGGGGGTGGAATTCACCCCTCCACTTT
CDR3aa: CASSIDGGWNSPLHF
abundance: NA
j_gene: TRBJ1-6
d_gene: NA
v_gene: TRBV19

CDR3nt: TGTGCCACCAGCATGGAGGACAGGGGAACAGATACGCAGTATTTT
CDR3aa: CATSMEDRGTDTQYF
abundance: NA
j_gene: TRBJ2-3
d_gene: TRBD1
v_gene: TRBV15

CDR3nt: TGCGCCAGCAGACAGGAGCCGCCGAATGAGCAGTTCTTC
CDR3aa: CASRQEPPNEQFF
abundance: NA
j_gene: TRBJ2-1
d_gene: NA
v_gene: TRBV5-1

CDR3nt: TGTGCCAGCAGTGAAAGGGGGTTTCTTGGCTACACCTTC
CDR3aa: CASSERGFLGYTF
abundance: NA
j_gene: TRBJ1-2
d_gene: NA
v_gene: TRBV2

CDR3nt: TGTGCCAGCAGTCGCTACAGGGATGGCTACACCTTC
CDR3aa: CASSRYRDGYTF
abundance: NA
j_gene: TRBJ1-2
d_gene: NA
v_gene: TRBV28

CDR3nt: TGTGCCAGCAGCATACAGGATCGGCAGCCCCAGCATTTT
CDR3aa: CASSIQDRQPQHF
abundance: NA
j_gene: TRBJ1-5
d_gene: NA
v_gene: TRBV11-2

CDR3nt: TGTGCCACCAGGGGAGGGAACAAATTAGGCAATGAGCAGTTCTTC
CDR3aa: CATRGGNKLGNEQFF
abundance: NA
j_gene: TRBJ2-1
d_gene: TRBD2
v_gene: TRBV24-1

CDR3nt: TGTGCCTTACGACAGGGCTGCCGAGAGACCCAGTACTTC
CDR3aa: CALRQGCRETQYF
abundance: NA
j_gene: TRBJ2-5
d_gene: NA
v_gene: TRBV21-1

CDR3nt: TGTGCCAGCAGCCCCGGGACAGGGGCCCCCTACGAGCAGTACTTC
CDR3aa: CASSPGTGAPYEQYF
abundance: NA
j_gene: TRBJ2-7
d_gene: TRBD1
v_gene: TRBV3-1/TRBV3-2

CDR3nt: TGTGCCAGCAGTCCCGGCAGGGAGACCCAGTACTTC
CDR3aa: CASSPGRETQYF
abundance: NA
j_gene: TRBJ2-5
d_gene: NA
v_gene: TRBV2

CDR3nt: TGCGCCAGCAGCCAAGTAGCGGGCGTTCCACCAGATACGCAGTATTTT
CDR3aa: CASSQVAGVPPDTQYF
abundance: once
j_gene: TRBJ2-3
d_gene: TRBD2
v_gene: TRBV4-1

CDR3nt: TGCGCCAGCAGCCAAGATCAACTAGCGGGGGGCATAGATACGCAGTATTTT
CDR3aa: CASSQDQLAGGIDTQYF
abundance: NA
j_gene: TRBJ2-3
d_gene: TRBD2
v_gene: TRBV4-1

CDR3nt: TGTGCCAGCAGTTCGCTGGGGACAGGGGCAGATACGCAGTATTTT
CDR3aa: CASSSLGTGADTQYF
abundance: NA
j_gene: TRBJ2-3
d_gene: TRBD1
v_gene: TRBV28

CDR3nt: TGCGCCAGCAGCCCGACAGGATCGGGAGATACGCAGTATTTT
CDR3aa: CASSPTGSGDTQYF
abundance: once
j_gene: TRBJ2-3
d_gene: NA
v_gene: TRBV5-1

CDR3nt: TGTGCCAGCAGCGGGGTTAGCGGGGGGGATCGGACAGATACGCAGTATTTT
CDR3aa: CASSGVSGGDRTDTQYF
abundance: NA
j_gene: TRBJ2-3
d_gene: TRBD2
v_gene: TRBV11-2

CDR3nt: TGTGCCAGCACGCCTGGGACAGGGGGGGGCTATGGCTACACCTTC
CDR3aa: CASTPGTGGGYGYTF
abundance: NA
j_gene: TRBJ1-2
d_gene: TRBD1
v_gene: TRBV28

CDR3nt: TGTGCCAGCAGCGCCCGGAGCGGGGGGGCCTACGAGCAGTACTTC
CDR3aa: CASSARSGGAYEQYF
abundance: NA
j_gene: TRBJ2-7
d_gene: TRBD2
v_gene: TRBV7-9

CDR3nt: TGCGCCAGCAGCCCCGGCTCTGGGGCCGCGCAAGAGACCCAGTACTTC
CDR3aa: CASSPGSGAAQETQYF
abundance: NA
j_gene: TRBJ2-5
d_gene: NA
v_gene: TRBV4-1

CDR3nt: TGTGCCTGGAGTGGGTGGGACTTCTATGGCTACACCTTC
CDR3aa: CAWSGWDFYGYTF
abundance: NA
j_gene: TRBJ1-2
d_gene: NA
v_gene: TRBV30

CDR3nt: TGTGCCAGCAAAAATACAGGGGGATCCCCCTGGGAAAAACTGTTTTTT
CDR3aa: CASKNTGGSPWEKLFF
abundance: NA
j_gene: TRBJ1-4
d_gene: TRBD1
v_gene: TRBV28